This T cell receptor (beta chain) was identified in a study of blood T cell repertoires in COVID-19. Study information: Both acute and convalescent COVID-19 samples were obtained from the United States, Italy and Spain. The cDNA or gDNA used as material had been derived from T cells, B-cell-depleted T cells, or PBMCs.

Germline lookup yields CDR1 SGHAT and CDR2 FQNNGV. V gave up 1 base and J gave up 4 bases; unmatched junction bases: 6. The length of the CDR3 is 15 residues. The authors' processing: Reference gene primer amplification gave estimated nucleated cell counts. The repertoire was sequenced with immunoSEQ multiplex PCR; TCRdb's copy has only in-frame clones and lacks some. The V and J calls and clone size come from that table; D and trimming were worked out from the DNA. This sample has some 320,000 clones, with about 89% found just once. V and J are TRBV11-2 and TRBJ2-7, with 8 bases aligning to TRBD2. The receptor comes from a woman between 50 and 59 years old who had recovered from COVID-19. Specimen: peripheral blood. The CDR3 loop reads CASSLGRGGLYEQYF. The CDR3 DNA sequence: TGTGCCAGCAGCTTAGGACGGGGGGGATTGTACGAGCAGTACTTC. The complete variable domain, with remaining parts taken from reference TRBV11-2 and TRBJ2-7, reads EAGVAQSPRYKIIEKRQSVAFWCNPISGHATLYWYQQILGQGPKLLIQFQNNGVVDDSQLPKDRFSAERLKGVDSTLKIQPAKLEDSAVYLCASSLGRGGLYEQYFGPGTRLTVT.